The 7 T cell receptor beta chains in this list originate from one sample, sequenced in a study of CXCR3-negative and CXCR3-positive naive CD8 T cells. Carrying UMI labels, the TRB cDNA libraries were prepared through 5' RACE. TCRdb reprocessed the 5' RACE reads and stores each CDR3 protein as one record, lacking DNA. Its table records under 85,000 distinct CDR3 sequences. The sequenced sample was naive CXCR3- CD8+ T cells from blood. Subset defined: CD45RO-CCR7+CD27+CD95- naive CD8+ T cells lacking CXCR3 (TNR3-). These receptors all stem from a human donor in good health. Some clones in this sample may be carry-over from other donors' samples.

This chain links TRBV29-1 with TRBJ2-1; TCRdb's D call of TRBD1 is untestable without DNA. Germline lookup yields CDR1 SQVTM and CDR2 ANQGSEA. The CDR3 consists of 15 residues. The chain's CDR3 is CSVEWARSPYNEQFF.

J is TRBJ2-7 and V is TRBV20-1; TCRdb indicates TRBD2, and absent DNA this call remains unverified. This CDR3 has 15 amino acids. CDR1 and CDR2 (germline): DFQATT, SNEGSKA (reference sequence). The CDR3 sequence is CSARVERESSYEQYF.

The chain employs TRBV28 and TRBJ1-1; absent DNA, TCRdb's TRBD1 call cannot be checked. The germline V gene has CDR1 MDHEN and CDR2 SYDVKM. The CDR3 consists of 13 residues. Here the CDR3 reads CASRPRGEGEAFF.

V is TRBV7-9 and J is TRBJ1-2. CDR1 is SEHNR, CDR2 FQNEAQ, per germline (reference sequence). There are 13 residues in the CDR3. Here the CDR3 reads CASSAASNYGYTF. Supplemented by reference TRBV7-9 and TRBJ1-2, the full variable domain reads DTGVSQNPRHKITKRGQNVTFRCDPISEHNRLYWYRQTLGQGPEFLTYFQNEAQLEKSRLLSDRFSAERPKGSFSTLEIQRTEQGDSAMYLCASSAASNYGYTFGSGTRLTVV.

The rearrangement uses TRBV21-1 and TRBJ1-6; checking the TCRdb D call of TRBD1 is not possible without DNA. TRBV21-1 is flagged as a pseudogene. This CDR3 contains 15 residues. CDR3: CASSKVSDIHSPLHF.

The J gene is TRBJ2-6, the V gene TRBV29-1. The CDR3 length is 13 residues. Looked up from germline, CDR1 is SQVTM and CDR2 is ANQGSEA. The CDR3 reads CSVVSSGANVLTF.

The chain is built from TRBV19 and TRBJ2-7. The CDR3 consists of 14 residues. Germline-derived CDR1 and CDR2 are LNHDA and SQIVND (reference sequence). The CDR3 here is CASSISAVFYEQYF. The variable domain in full, with the rest retrieved from reference TRBV19 and TRBJ2-7, is DGGITQSPKYLFRKEGQNVTLSCEQNLNHDAMYWYRQDPGQGLRLIYYSQIVNDFQKGDIAEGYSVSREKKESFPLTVTSAQKNPTAFYLCASSISAVFYEQYFGPGTRLTVT.